The T cell receptor beta chain under discussion was sequenced for a study of cytomegalovirus exposure and HLA in healthy donors. Findings and caveats of the study: When a later analysis compared HLA-associated TCR beta chains with equally common others, the HLA-associated chains turned out to be more clonally expanded and to have lower generation probabilities.

PCR was performed using 60 Vbeta and 13 Jbeta primers. Here immunoSEQ multiplex PCR was the method, and the copy in TCRdb shows in-frame clones only, minus some. The data hold about 150,000 clones, with approximately 80% observed a single time. Comments on this clone: Its target is not known.

The germline V gene has CDR1 SNHLY and CDR2 FYNNEI. The CDR3 has 14 amino acids. Trimming removed 5 bases at V and 2 bases at J, with 13 bases between. The sequence was collected from a male donor in good health and CMV-seronegative. Sequencing input: PBMCs. The chain uses TRBV2 and TRBJ2-7; D perhaps matches TRBD1 (5 bases). The CDR3, as DNA: TGTGCCAGCAGTTACCAGGGTACGACCTACGAGCAGTACTTC. Translated, it gives CASSYQGTTYEQYF.